The 17 T cell receptor beta chains given below trace back to one sample, sequenced in a study of cytomegalovirus exposure and HLA in healthy donors. PCR primers comprised 60 Vbeta and 13 Jbeta primers. Sequencing used immunoSEQ multiplex PCR; TCRdb keeps in-frame clones, though not all of them. The sample shows about 140,000 clones, 60% to 80% of them seen only once. Sequencing used PBMCs. The receptors shown here come from a man in his forties in good health and CMV-seronegative.

V and J are TRBV28 and TRBJ1-6; TRBD1 aligns across 12 bases. Germline CDR1 MDHEN, CDR2 SYDVKM. This CDR3 spans 18 amino acids. J gave up 7 bases and V 6 bases, and 13 bases lay outside the gene matches. The CDR3 DNA reads as TGTGCCAGCAGCCTACCCCCGGGACAGGGGGCGAGAAATTCACCCCTCCACTTT. Protein sequence: CASSLPPGQGARNSPLHF.

The chain employs TRBV7-9 and TRBJ2-3, with no clear D. The length of the CDR3 is 15 residues. V was shortened by 0 bases and J by 3 bases, with 10 bases between the two germline ends. CDR1 SEHNR and CDR2 FQNEAQ come from the germline V gene (reference sequence). CDR3 in DNA: TGTGCCAGCAGCTTAGCGTACAGCCCAACAGATACGCAGTATTTT. It translates to CASSLAYSPTDTQYF.

The chain employs TRBV18 and TRBJ1-2; 9 bases align to TRBD1. Looked up from germline, CDR1 is KGHSH and CDR2 is LQKENI. Germline trimming cut 1 base from V and 0 bases from J; bases unmatched to any gene: 18. The CDR3 is 21 amino acids. The CDR3, as DNA: TGTGCCAGCTCACCACTAAACCCCGGGACAGGGACGAGACTCACTAACTATGGCTACACCTTC. It specifies CASSPLNPGTGTRLTNYGYTF. Filled out from reference TRBV18 and TRBJ1-2, the complete variable domain reads NAGVMQNPRHLVRRRGQEARLRCSPMKGHSHVYWYRQLPEEGLKFMVYLQKENIIDESGMPKERFSAEFPKEGPSILRIQQVVRGDSAAYFCASSPLNPGTGTRLTNYGYTFGSGTRLTVV.

About this clone itself: At one end the junction does not follow the germline gene, possibly because of a read error. This sequence joins TRBV7-9 and TRBJ2-3; possibly TRBD2 for D (5 bases). The CDR3 extends over 12 amino acids. Germline CDR1 is SEHNR and CDR2 is FQNEAQ (reference sequence). CDR3 in amino acids: CSSTKRGDTQYF. Here the CDR3 DNA reads TGTTCCAGCACCAAAAGAGGGGATACGCAGTATTTT. Full variable domain (missing parts from reference TRBV7-9 and TRBJ2-3): DTGVSQNPRHKITKRGQNVTFRCDPISEHNRLYWYRQTLGQGPEFLTYFQNEAQLEKSRLLSDRFSAERPKGSFSTLEIQRTEQGDSAMYLCSSTKRGDTQYFGPGTRLTVL.

V gene TRBV25-1 combines with J gene TRBJ2-5; the D is unclear. CDR1 MGHDK and CDR2 SYGVNS come from the germline V gene. Deletions cut 6 bases from V and 2 bases from J, with 19 bases between. CDR3 length equals 16 residues. The CDR3 DNA is TGTGCCAGCAGCTTTAAGTGGGCAGAGTTACAAGAGACCCAGTACTTC. Its protein is CASSFKWAELQETQYF.

This chain connects TRBV27 to TRBJ2-1; TRBD1 matches at 7 bases. Germline V gene lookup returns CDR1 MNHEY and CDR2 SMNVEV (reference sequence). This CDR3 has 14 residues. J gave up 7 bases and V 5 bases, and 8 bases lay outside the gene matches. CDR3 in amino acids: CASSPGTAGNEQFF. In DNA form, the CDR3 reads TGTGCCAGCAGTCCGGGGACAGCCGGGAATGAGCAGTTCTTC.

J is TRBJ1-1 and V is TRBV27; D ambiguous. V shed 5 bases and J shed 0 bases, with 16 bases lying between them. The germline CDR1 and CDR2 sequences are MNHEY and SMNVEV (reference sequence). There are 16 residues in the CDR3. CDR3 sequence reads: CASSRLQTSLNTEAFF. Written as DNA, the CDR3 is TGTGCCAGCAGTCGATTACAGACCTCTCTGAACACTGAAGCTTTCTTT.

This clone was counted a single time. This chain uses TRBV6-5 with TRBJ1-2; 11 positions agree with TRBD1. The germline gives CDR1 MNHEY, CDR2 SVGAGI. V shed 2 bases and J 5 bases; nucleotides not matched to a gene: 7. The CDR3 contains 16 residues. The CDR3 DNA reads TGTGCCAGCAGTTACCCCCCCGGGACAGGGGGTTATGGCTACACCTTC. Its translation is CASSYPPGTGGYGYTF.

V gene TRBV5-1 combines with J gene TRBJ2-1; 7 bases fit TRBD1. This CDR3 has 15 residues. The J segment lost 2 bases and the V segment lost 5 bases, leaving 7 bases of the junction unmatched. CDR1 SGHRS and CDR2 YFSETQ come from the germline V gene. The CDR3: CASRNGQATYNEQFF. For the CDR3, the DNA is TGCGCCAGCAGAAACGGACAGGCAACCTACAATGAGCAGTTCTTC.

The V call is TRBV7-8, the J call TRBJ2-7; 8 nucleotides align to TRBD2. This CDR3 contains 15 residues. The junction had 6 bases not matched to a gene; V was cut back by 5 bases and J by 0 bases. Germline V gene sequence: CDR1 SGHVS, CDR2 FQNEAQ. For the CDR3, the DNA is TGTGCCAGCAGCCACGGGGGGGAATCCTCCTACGAGCAGTACTTC. It yields the protein CASSHGGESSYEQYF.

The CDR3: CASSIQNTGELFF. In nucleotides, the CDR3 is TGTGCCAGCAGTATACAGAACACCGGGGAGCTGTTTTTT. V is TRBV27 and J is TRBJ2-2; no reliable D call. Per germline, CDR1 MNHEY and CDR2 SMNVEV (reference sequence). The CDR3 contains 13 residues. Trimming took off 5 bases at V and 1 base at J, with 5 bases between the two ends.

V usage is TRBV5-1 and J usage is TRBJ1-3, with TRBD1 as a possible D gene (6 bases). In germline, CDR1 is SGHRS, CDR2 YFSETQ. CDR3 length: 14 amino acids. Trimming took off 4 bases at V and 3 bases at J, with 11 bases between the two ends. CDR3 sequence: CASSPGQSGNTIYF. The CDR3 nucleotides read TGCGCCAGCAGCCCGGGACAAAGTGGAAACACCATATATTTT. The full variable domain, completed using reference TRBV5-1 and TRBJ1-3, is KAGVTQTPRYLIKTRGQQVTLSCSPISGHRSVSWYQQTPGQGLQFLFEYFSETQRNKGNFPGRFSGRQFSNSRSEMNVSTLELGDSALYLCASSPGQSGNTIYFGEGSWLTVV.

The chain combines TRBV6-1 with TRBJ1-5, with TRBD1 matching over 9 bases. This CDR3 contains 13 residues. Germline values: CDR1 MNHNS, CDR2 SASEGT. V lost 6 bases, J lost 7 bases, and 4 bases stayed unmatched. In DNA, the CDR3 is TGTGCCAGCAGGGGACAGGGTGGCCAGCCCCAGCATTTT. Its protein product is CASRGQGGQPQHF.

The chain has TRBV28 and TRBJ1-2; 8 positions match TRBD1. The germline CDR1 and CDR2 sequences are MDHEN and SYDVKM. The CDR3 extends over 17 amino acids. With 8 bases clipped from V and 6 bases from J, the junction kept 20 bases outside the gene matches. CDR3 loop: CASGSHDRGSGEDGYTF. The CDR3 nucleotides read TGTGCCAGCGGAAGCCATGACAGGGGATCCGGTGAGGATGGCTACACCTTC.

V is TRBV9 and J is TRBJ2-3, with TRBD1 identical over 8 bases. This CDR3 is 16 amino acids long. Trimming at V came to 4 bases and at J to 0 bases, leaving 7 bases not matched to a gene. Germline V gene sequence: CDR1 SGDLS, CDR2 YYNGEE. CDR3 nucleotide sequence: TGTGCCAGCAGCCCCCCGACAGGGGCGAGCACAGATACGCAGTATTTT. This codes for CASSPPTGASTDTQYF.

CDR3 amino acids: CASSYGTGGTEDTQYF. The DNA for the CDR3 is TGTGCCAGCAGTTACGGAACAGGGGGGACCGAAGATACGCAGTATTTT. V usage is TRBV7-3 and J usage is TRBJ2-3; 8 nucleotides align to TRBD1. J lost 5 bases, V lost 6 bases, and 13 bases had no gene match. From germline, CDR1 is SGHTA and CDR2 FQGTGA. This CDR3 is built from 16 residues. The whole variable domain, remainder taken from reference TRBV7-3 and TRBJ2-3, is GAGVSQTPSNKVTEKGKYVELRCDPISGHTALYWYRQSLGQGPEFLIYFQGTGAADDSGLPNDRFFAVRPEGSVSTLKIQRTERGDSAVYLCASSYGTGGTEDTQYFGPGTRLTVL.

This chain joins TRBV27 and TRBJ2-3, with D perhaps matching TRBD1 (6 bases). Germline V gives CDR1 MNHEY, CDR2 SMNVEV (reference sequence). The CDR3 loop spans 18 amino acids. V lost 3 bases and J lost 0, with 19 bases in between. The CDR3 spells CASSFSDRMKPSTDTQYF. CDR3 nucleotides: TGTGCCAGCAGTTTTAGCGACAGGATGAAGCCTAGCACAGATACGCAGTATTTT.